The next 26 T cell receptor beta chains were all read from a single sample in a study of T cell responses to AZD1222 COVID-19 vaccine. The repertoire was sequenced with immunoSEQ multiplex PCR; TCRdb's copy has only in-frame clones and lacks some. The sample includes under 20,000 clones, roughly 76% of them seen just once. This specimen was peripheral blood, taken 28 days after the second AZD1222 dose. The receptors come from an adult who received the AZD1222 COVID-19 vaccine.

In this sample, this clone turned up once. The V call is TRBV18, the J call TRBJ1-5; TRBD1 matches at 8 bases. Looked up from germline, CDR1 is KGHSH and CDR2 is LQKENI. The CDR3 is 15 amino acids. Unmatched junction bases numbered 13, after V lost 10 bases and J lost 5 bases. The CDR3 protein is CATAMQGAGYQPQHF. The CDR3, as DNA: TGTGCCACCGCGATGCAGGGGGCGGGCTATCAGCCCCAGCATTTT.

V usage is TRBV19 and J usage is TRBJ2-2; D may be TRBD1 (5 bases). From germline, CDR1 is LNHDA and CDR2 SQIVND (reference sequence). Trimming stripped 5 bases from V and 0 bases from J, with 13 bases between. This CDR3 spans 16 amino acids. The CDR3 loop is CASSGLRTTNTGELFF. DNA of the CDR3: TGTGCCAGTAGTGGTTTACGGACAACGAACACCGGGGAGCTGTTTTTT.

The chain combines TRBV5-1 with TRBJ2-2, with 10 positions matching TRBD1. CDR3 length: 14 amino acids. CDR1 is SGHRS, CDR2 YFSETQ, per germline. The junction had 3 bases not matched to a gene; V was cut back by 4 bases and J by 6 bases. CDR3 sequence reads: CASSDGTGAGELFF. The CDR3 DNA reads TGCGCCAGCAGCGACGGGACAGGGGCCGGGGAGCTGTTTTTT.

This clone came up a few times. V gene TRBV5-1 combines with J gene TRBJ2-1; 11 positions agree with TRBD2. CDR3 size: 16 residues. Germline V gene sequence: CDR1 SGHRS, CDR2 YFSETQ. The trim removed 2 bases at V and 5 bases at J, leaving 6 bases unmatched. The CDR3 reads CASSFSGRARDNEQFF. The CDR3, as DNA: TGCGCCAGCAGCTTTAGCGGGAGGGCCAGGGACAATGAGCAGTTCTTC.

The V call is TRBV2, the J call TRBJ1-2, with D possibly matching TRBD1 (5 bases). V was shortened by 8 bases and J by 6 bases, with 13 bases between the two germline ends. Germline CDR1 reads SNHLY; CDR2 reads FYNNEI. The CDR3 sequence is 12 residues long. The CDR3 DNA reads as TGTGCCAGCGGGGGACTGAGTGATGGCTACACCTTC. Protein sequence: CASGGLSDGYTF. The whole variable domain, remainder taken from reference TRBV2 and TRBJ1-2, is EPEVTQTPSHQVTQMGQEVILRCVPISNHLYFYWYRQILGQKVEFLVSFYNNEISEKSEIFDDQFSVERPDGSNFTLKIRSTKLEDSAMYFCASGGLSDGYTFGSGTRLTVV.

The rearrangement uses TRBV2 and TRBJ1-1; maybe TRBD1 (5 bases). Per germline, CDR1 SNHLY and CDR2 FYNNEI. V lost 3 bases to trimming and J lost 3 bases, with 20 bases between them. The CDR3 loop spans 17 amino acids. CDR3 amino acids: CASSDAGLKLRDTEAFF. DNA for the CDR3: TGTGCCAGCAGTGATGCGGGGCTGAAACTCCGCGACACTGAAGCTTTCTTT.

The chain carries TRBV5-5 and TRBJ2-7; TRBD2 is a possible D gene (5 bases). CDR1 SGHKS and CDR2 YYEKEE come from the germline V gene (reference sequence). V lost 0 bases, J lost 4 bases, and 11 bases lay in between. The CDR3 sequence is 14 residues long. CDR3 protein: CASSLGAGRYEQYF. Here the CDR3 DNA reads TGTGCCAGCAGCTTGGGGGCGGGTCGATACGAGCAGTACTTC.

This chain uses TRBV7-2 with TRBJ2-5, with 8 bases that match TRBD1. J lost 3 bases, V lost 5 bases, and 5 bases had no gene match. Germline V CDR1 and CDR2: SGHTA, FQGNSA. This CDR3 spans 14 amino acids. The CDR3 spells CASSTNRGKETQYF. In DNA form, the CDR3 reads TGTGCCAGCAGCACTAACAGGGGGAAAGAGACCCAGTACTTC.

The chain uses TRBV11-3 and TRBJ2-2; D gene ambiguous. Germline-derived CDR1 and CDR2 are SGHNT and YENEEA. V lost 3 bases to trimming and J lost 2 bases, with 10 bases between them. The CDR3 runs 15 residues. The CDR3 sequence is CASSFRLTNTGELFF. The CDR3 nucleotides are TGTGCCAGCAGCTTCCGTCTAACTAACACCGGGGAGCTGTTTTTT.

This chain connects TRBV5-4 to TRBJ1-2; 9 nucleotides agree with TRBD1. In germline, CDR1 is SGHNT, CDR2 YYREEE (reference sequence). Losses at the gene ends were 6 bases for V and 6 bases for J; bases not matched to a gene: 12. The CDR3 extends over 15 amino acids. CDR3 sequence reads: CASTRSGQGVDGYTF. For the CDR3, the DNA is TGTGCCAGCACGCGATCGGGACAGGGTGTAGATGGCTACACCTTC.

The CDR3 sequence: CAGGQFSTGELFF. Written as DNA, the CDR3 is TGTGCTGGGGGACAGTTCTCCACCGGGGAGCTGTTTTTT. J is TRBJ2-2 and V is TRBV12-5, with 7 bases that match TRBD1. Germline CDR1 and CDR2: LGHNT and FRNRAP. CDR3 length: 13 amino acids. The V segment lost 11 bases and the J segment 4 bases; nucleotides outside the gene matches: 7.

V gene TRBV7-3 combines with J gene TRBJ2-3; D is perhaps TRBD1 (6 bases). Trimming left V 11 bases short and J 1 base short, with 13 bases between. The CDR3 consists of 13 residues. Germline V lookup: CDR1 SGHTA, CDR2 FQGTGA. CDR3 nucleotide sequence: TGTGCCCCCAGGGGACACTGCACAGATACGCAGTATTTT. This gives the protein CAPRGHCTDTQYF.

The chain combines TRBV15 with TRBJ2-3, with D maybe TRBD1 (7 bases). The CDR3 is 16 amino acids. Germline-derived CDR1 and CDR2 are LNHNV and YYDKDF (reference sequence). Trimming removed 3 bases from V and 5 bases from J, with 18 bases in between. CDR3 sequence reads: CATSSPTRGRGDTQYF. CDR3 DNA sequence: TGTGCCACCAGCAGCCCGACTAGGGGGCGTGGAGATACGCAGTATTTT. The full variable domain, in which reference TRBV15 and TRBJ2-3 provide the parts outside the CDR3, is DAMVIQNPRYQVTQFGKPVTLSCSQTLNHNVMYWYQQKSSQAPKLLFHYYDKDFNNEADTPDNFQSRRPNTSFCFLDIRSPGLGDTAMYLCATSSPTRGRGDTQYFGPGTRLTVL.

The chain links TRBV19 to TRBJ1-5; no clear D gene. This CDR3 is built from 14 residues. The ends were cut back, 2 bases at V and 1 base at J, with 6 bases in the middle. CDR1 and CDR2 (germline): LNHDA, SQIVND (reference sequence). The CDR3 nucleotides are TGTGCCAGTAGTATAAAGGTGAGCAATCAGCCCCAGCATTTT. Amino acids: CASSIKVSNQPQHF.

This clone occurred once. The genes are TRBV30 and TRBJ1-2; no clear D. Trimming stripped 5 bases from V and 9 bases from J, with 16 bases between. CDR1 and CDR2 (germline): GTSNPN, SVGIG (reference sequence). The CDR3 is made up of 12 amino acids. For the CDR3, the DNA is TGTGCCTGGGCGGTTCATACGAGTAGCTACACCTTC. It specifies CAWAVHTSSYTF.

This clone was counted only a few times. This sequence joins TRBV3-1 (or the pseudogene TRBV3-2) and TRBJ1-3; D might be TRBD1 (5 bases). Germline CDR1 reads LGHDT; CDR2 reads YNNKEL (reference sequence). The CDR3 spans 14 residues. V dropped 5 bases and J dropped 0 bases, with 8 bases sitting between them. CDR3 nucleotides: TGTGCCAGCAGCGGGGCAGCCTCTGGAAACACCATATATTTT. Encoded protein: CASSGAASGNTIYF.

The chain uses TRBV15 and TRBJ2-3, with 10 bases identical to TRBD2. CDR3 length: 21 residues. Germline CDR1 reads LNHNV; CDR2 reads YYDKDF (reference sequence). J was trimmed by 2 bases and V by 3 bases; bases with no gene match: 20. As DNA, the CDR3 is TGTGCCACCAGCAGGTCTTCAAGACTAGCGGGCCTTGGGGATGTCACAGATACGCAGTATTTT. Protein product: CATSRSSRLAGLGDVTDTQYF. Based on the CDR3 plus reference TRBV15 and TRBJ2-3, the full variable domain is DAMVIQNPRYQVTQFGKPVTLSCSQTLNHNVMYWYQQKSSQAPKLLFHYYDKDFNNEADTPDNFQSRRPNTSFCFLDIRSPGLGDTAMYLCATSRSSRLAGLGDVTDTQYFGPGTRLTVL.

The gene calls are TRBV6-2 or TRBV6-3 and TRBJ2-7; a possible D gene is TRBD2 (6 bases). V was pared by 6 bases and J by 3 bases, with 15 bases between. CDR1 is MNHEY, CDR2 SVGEGT, per germline. The CDR3 totals 14 residues. The CDR3 loop is CASSPPGDFYEQYF. The CDR3 coding sequence is TGTGCCAGCAGCCCCCCGGGAGACTTCTACGAGCAGTACTTC.

V is TRBV21-1 and J is TRBJ2-1. TRBV21-1 is assigned pseudogene status. This CDR3 has 17 residues. The CDR3 region has the DNA TGTGCCAGCAGCCTGACAACGGACGGTATCCCGTACAATGAGCAGTTCTTC. This translates into CASSLTTDGIPYNEQFF.

The chain couples TRBV5-4 to TRBJ2-1; possible D gene TRBD1, 6 bases. CDR3 length equals 15 residues. Germline V lookup: CDR1 SGHNT, CDR2 YYREEE (reference sequence). V dropped 0 bases and J dropped 3 bases, with 10 bases sitting between them. CDR3 region: CASSLGQGIYNEQFF. The CDR3 region has the DNA TGTGCCAGCAGCTTGGGTCAGGGGATCTACAATGAGCAGTTCTTC.

This chain uses TRBV24-1 with TRBJ2-1; TRBD1 agrees at 9 bases. The CDR3 loop spans 15 amino acids. V was clipped by 4 bases and J by 7 bases; unmatched bases: 7. From germline, CDR1 is KGHDR and CDR2 SFDVKD. This CDR3 is CATSDPGQGGNEQFF. The CDR3 bases are TGTGCCACCAGTGACCCGGGACAGGGAGGGAATGAGCAGTTCTTC.

The chain combines TRBV3-1 (or the pseudogene TRBV3-2) with TRBJ1-6; TRBD1 matches at 8 bases. CDR1 is LGHDT, CDR2 YNNKEL, per germline (reference sequence). V was pared by 4 bases and J by 6 bases, with 2 bases of the junction left unmatched. CDR3 length: 14 amino acids. The CDR3 sequence is CASSLGQANSPLHF. The DNA for the CDR3 is TGTGCCAGCAGCCTGGGACAGGCTAATTCACCCCTCCACTTT.

The chain uses TRBV5-5 and TRBJ2-7, with TRBD2 matching over 12 bases. Trimming cost V 5 bases and J 5 bases; bases outside gene matches: 5. Germline CDR1 reads SGHKS; CDR2 reads YYEKEE (reference sequence). CDR3 length: 14 amino acids. CDR3: CASRLAGGPNEQYF. The CDR3 DNA is TGTGCCAGCAGGCTAGCGGGGGGGCCGAACGAGCAGTACTTC.

The V call is TRBV10-3, the J call TRBJ1-2; 8 nucleotides match TRBD1. CDR3 length equals 13 residues. V lost 10 bases, J lost 5 bases, and 9 bases stayed unmatched. Germline V gives CDR1 ENHRY, CDR2 SYGVKD. The CDR3, as DNA: TGTGCCACCAATCGACAGGGGCGATATGGCTACACCTTC. Its protein is CATNRQGRYGYTF.

This clone occurred once. This sequence joins TRBV7-6 and TRBJ1-5; TRBD1 might be the D (6 bases). The CDR3 covers 15 residues. The ends were cut back, 5 bases at V and 6 bases at J, with 17 bases in the middle. Per germline, CDR1 SGHVS and CDR2 FNYEAQ. In nucleotides, the CDR3 is TGTGCCAGCAGCCAATACACAGGGTCAATTCAGCCCCAGCATTTT. Its protein product is CASSQYTGSIQPQHF.

The rearrangement links TRBV7-6 to TRBJ1-1; 7 bases align to TRBD1. Unmatched junction bases numbered 14, after V lost 1 base and J lost 3 bases. The length of the CDR3 is 18 residues. Germline values: CDR1 SGHVS, CDR2 FNYEAQ. The DNA for the CDR3 is TGTGCCAGCAGCTTAGTCCCCGGGGGGGCCAGGGGGGACACTGAAGCTTTCTTT. It translates to CASSLVPGGARGDTEAFF.